These 19 T cell receptor beta chains share one sample of origin, sequenced in a study of CD8 T cells in ankylosing spondylitis. MiXCR, run by TCRdb on the 5' RACE reads, gives a single entry per CDR3 protein. The table has 150,000 to 200,000 distinct CDR3 sequences, approximately 12% seen once. The sample taken for sequencing was blood, either unsorted or a sorted T cell fraction (not recorded which). The source is a female donor with ankylosing spondylitis or in good health (not recorded which).

This clonotype has at least ten counts. This chain uses TRBV27 with TRBJ2-3, with a possible D match to TRBD1 (5 bases). The CDR3 length is 13 residues. Between the trimmed V and J ends, which lost 8 bases and 4 bases, there was a span of 13 bases. CDR1 and CDR2 (germline): MNHEY, SMNVEV (reference sequence). This CDR3 reads CASAPLGADTQYF. Here the CDR3 DNA reads TGTGCCAGCGCACCTTTAGGGGCAGATACGCAGTATTTT.

The chain combines TRBV20-1 with TRBJ2-3; D unclear. V was shortened by 1 base and J by 4 bases, with 12 bases between the two germline ends. The CDR3 runs to 14 residues. In germline, CDR1 is DFQATT, CDR2 SNEGSKA (reference sequence). The DNA of the CDR3 is TGCAGTGCTAGAGGGTTAGAGAAGCCAGATACGCAGTATTTT. This codes for CSARGLEKPDTQYF.

This clonotype showed up many times. This chain links TRBV20-1 with TRBJ1-2; D might be TRBD1 (6 bases). This CDR3 is built from 14 residues. Germline loops: CDR1 DFQATT, CDR2 SNEGSKA (reference sequence). Trimming cost V 0 bases and J 8 bases, with 16 bases left between them. CDR3 in DNA: TGCAGTGCTAGAGATTGGAACAGGGAGGAGGGCTACACCTTC. Translation gives CSARDWNREEGYTF.

This clonotype was seen repeatedly, ten times or more. The chain has TRBV20-1 and TRBJ2-2; D is undetermined. The germline gives CDR1 DFQATT, CDR2 SNEGSKA (reference sequence). The V end was cut by 2 bases, the J end by 6 bases, with 7 bases between. This CDR3 has 12 amino acids. Here the CDR3 DNA reads TGCAGTGCTAGACCTAGGCCCGGGGAGCTGTTTTTT. Its protein is CSARPRPGELFF.

Ten or more counts support this clonotype. This chain links TRBV28 with TRBJ2-2; D remains ambiguous. The germline gives CDR1 MDHEN, CDR2 SYDVKM. Trimming removed 5 bases from V and 3 bases from J, with 7 bases in between. This CDR3 spans 13 amino acids. CDR3 bases: TGTGCCAGCAGTCGGACGTACACCGGGGAGCTGTTTTTT. This translates into CASSRTYTGELFF.

In this sample, this clonotype turned up many times. The chain joins TRBV29-1 to TRBJ1-2; D is uncertain. Germline CDR1 SQVTM, CDR2 ANQGSEA. The CDR3 loop spans 12 amino acids. In DNA, the CDR3 is TGCAGTCACTCCACGGCCAACTATGGCTACACCTTC. Translated: CSHSTANYGYTF.

This clonotype occurred many times. The chain joins TRBV20-1 to TRBJ1-5; possible D gene TRBD1, 5 bases. V was cut by 4 bases and J by 7 bases, with 8 bases left in between. Germline CDR1 DFQATT, CDR2 SNEGSKA (reference sequence). This CDR3 region has 11 residues. CDR3 nucleotide sequence: TGCAGTGCTAAGAAGGGGCAGCCCCAGCATTTT. Protein product: CSAKKGQPQHF.

The gene calls are TRBV6-4 and TRBJ1-5; TRBD1 is a possible D gene (6 bases). The CDR3 has 14 amino acids. V was trimmed by 4 bases and J by 5 bases, leaving 12 bases between them. Germline values: CDR1 MRHNA, CDR2 SNTAGT. The CDR3 is CASSGGGQHQPQHF. CDR3 nucleotide sequence: TGTGCCAGCAGTGGCGGGGGCCAACATCAGCCCCAGCATTTT.

The V call is TRBV12-3 or TRBV12-4, the J call TRBJ2-7, with D perhaps matching TRBD2 (5 bases). V was trimmed by 7 bases and J by 7 bases, leaving 17 bases between them. The CDR3 contains 13 residues. The CDR3: CASNPTSTGEQYF. The CDR3, as DNA: TGTGCCAGCAATCCCACGTCAACGGGAGAGCAGTACTTC.

This clonotype has at least ten counts. The CDR3 DNA reads TGTGCCAGCAGCTTTACAGGCACCTCAGGGAACTATGGCTACACCTTC. The encoded protein is CASSFTGTSGNYGYTF. The chain carries TRBV5-6 and TRBJ1-2, with a possible D match to TRBD1 (5 bases). Germline CDR1 reads SGHDT; CDR2 reads YYEEEE. Trimming took 2 bases from V and 2 from J, leaving 16 bases between them. CDR3 length equals 16 residues. Supplemented by reference TRBV5-6 and TRBJ1-2, the full variable domain reads DAGVTQSPTHLIKTRGQQVTLRCSPKSGHDTVSWYQQALGQGPQFIFQYYEEEERQRGNFPDRFSGHQFPNYSSELNVNALLLGDSALYLCASSFTGTSGNYGYTFGSGTRLTVV.

This clonotype was seen ten or more times. V usage is TRBV6-1 and J usage is TRBJ1-2; the match to TRBD1 covers 10 bases. Germline-derived CDR1 and CDR2 are MNHNS and SASEGT. V was pared by 4 bases and J by 8 bases, with 7 bases of the junction left unmatched. The CDR3 is made up of 14 amino acids. CDR3 coding DNA: TGTGCCAGCAGTGGCCAGGGACAGGGGAGCGGCTACACCTTC. Amino acid sequence: CASSGQGQGSGYTF.

The sample holds many counts of this clonotype. The genes are TRBV5-6 and TRBJ2-5, with TRBD2 matching over 14 bases. In germline, CDR1 is SGHDT, CDR2 YYEEEE. The CDR3 is made up of 18 amino acids. V was pared by 6 bases and J by 4 bases, with 14 bases of the junction left unmatched. In DNA, the CDR3 is TGTGCCAGCACCCAAAAGGGACTAGCGGGAGTGTATCGAGAGACCCAGTACTTC. Residues: CASTQKGLAGVYRETQYF.

Ten or more counts support this clonotype. The genes are TRBV4-3 and TRBJ1-1, with TRBD1 matching over 10 bases. After removal of 4 bases from V and 1 base from J, the junction contained 9 bases not matched to a gene. This CDR3 spans 17 amino acids. Germline CDR1 and CDR2: LGHNA and YSLEER. CDR3 bases: TGCGCCAGCAGCCTCAAGATGGGGACAGGGGCGAACACTGAAGCTTTCTTT. Its protein is CASSLKMGTGANTEAFF.

In its sample, this clonotype was seen many times. The J gene is TRBJ1-1, the V gene TRBV25-1; a possible D gene is TRBD1 (5 bases). Germline V gene lookup returns CDR1 MGHDK and CDR2 SYGVNS. V was cut by 4 bases and J by 1 base, with 16 bases left in between. This CDR3 has 16 amino acids. The CDR3 DNA is TGTGCCAGCAGTGGTCATCACGGGACGGCGAACACTGAAGCTTTCTTT. Protein sequence: CASSGHHGTANTEAFF.

In its sample, this clonotype was seen many times. V and J are TRBV11-3 and TRBJ2-3, with 7 bases matching TRBD1. Germline V gives CDR1 SGHNT, CDR2 YENEEA. V dropped 6 bases and J dropped 4; count of bases not matched to a gene: 1. There are 12 residues in the CDR3. The CDR3 here is CASRGQSDTQYF. CDR3 nucleotides: TGTGCCAGCAGGGGACAGTCAGATACGCAGTATTTT.

V gene TRBV2 combines with J gene TRBJ2-3; D unclear. V was clipped by 6 bases and J by 1 base, with 14 bases between them. The V gene's germline CDR1 is SNHLY and CDR2 FYNNEI. The CDR3 consists of 15 residues. The CDR3: CASSRRSIGTDTQYF. In DNA form, the CDR3 reads TGTGCCAGCAGCAGACGGTCGATAGGCACAGATACGCAGTATTTT.

In its sample, this clonotype was seen a few times. The CDR3 DNA reads as TGCGCCAGCAGCTTGGAAACGGCAGGGAATTCACCCCTCCACTTT. Its protein is CASSLETAGNSPLHF. This chain joins TRBV5-1 and TRBJ1-6; D is perhaps TRBD1 (5 bases). V was shortened by 0 bases and J by 7 bases, with 11 bases between the two germline ends. Germline V gene data show CDR1 as SGHRS and CDR2 as YFSETQ. The CDR3 loop spans 15 amino acids.

This clonotype showed up just a few times. The CDR3 region is CSAGKPGQGPNEQFF. CDR3 sequence (DNA): TGCAGTGCTGGCAAGCCGGGACAGGGCCCCAATGAGCAGTTCTTC. The rearrangement uses TRBV20-1 and TRBJ2-1; 9 nucleotides match TRBD1. Germline assignment: CDR1 DFQATT and CDR2 SNEGSKA (reference sequence). The CDR3 length is 15 residues. Trimming cost V 5 bases and J 6 bases; bases outside gene matches: 11.

The genes are TRBV10-3 and TRBJ2-1; perhaps D is TRBD1 or TRBD2 (6 bases each). Trimming shortened V by 8 bases and J by 5 bases, and 10 bases separated the two germline ends. CDR3 size: 12 residues. Germline V gives CDR1 ENHRY, CDR2 SYGVKD. The CDR3: CAIQGGHNEQFF. CDR3 nucleotide sequence: TGTGCCATCCAAGGGGGGCACAATGAGCAGTTCTTC.